The rows below give T cell receptor beta chains drawn from one sample of a study of cytomegalovirus exposure and HLA in healthy donors. Sequenced by immunoSEQ multiplex PCR; TCRdb stores in-frame clones only, minus some. This sample has fewer than 100,000 clones, with roughly 75% found just once. The sample taken for sequencing was PBMCs. The receptors derive from a male donor in good health and CMV-seronegative. Both conserved end residues are part of each CDR3.

>TRBV29-1
CSVEGGPVNTEAFF
>TRBV6-5
CASSYSRGHQEAFF
>TRBV6-4
CASSDSEQGEQYF
>TRBV5-4
CASSSGTNREQYF
>TRBV4-1
CASSQEGNRGRQPQHF
>TRBV5-1
CASSEDSRNQPQNF
>TRBV9
CASSVAGQNWYEQYF
>TRBV19
CASSIPSGQPYEQYF
>TRBV2
CASSVGTYERYF
>TRBV2
CASSETGGDTEAFF
>TRBV7-3
CASSLDGSAGELFF
>TRBV19
CASSIVGAVGYTF
>TRBV11-2
CASSLDWSADTQYF
>TRBV18
CASSPDGRARNSPLNF
>TRBV2
CASSFYQSGGETQYF
>TRBV29-1
CSATQGANSLVSGAFF
>TRBV20-1
CSTSSQNTIYF
>TRBV11-2
CASSSPRRDSISYEQYF
>TRBV4-1
CASSQERDPRGTEKLFF
>TRBV5-1
CASSLEQGNYGYTF
>TRBV6-5
CASKQQGGTGETQYF
>TRBV5-1
CASSLRGGFNEKLFF
>TRBV28
CASRLGQNTGELFF
>TRBV2
CASRRGYEQYF
>TRBV9
CASSAGQGTTYGYTF
>TRBV10-2
CASSETLYGYTF
>TRBV5-1
CASSLTQGGSTDTQYF
>TRBV5-1
CASSLGGQGPGRELFF
>TRBV19
CASNRGLGTGELFF
>TRBV5-1
CASSLGGGKNTEAFF
>TRBV7-8
CASSPRDSFNYGYTF
>TRBV5-4
CASSFPGHRQETQYF
>TRBV7-2
CASSPNGQNTEAFF
>TRBV13
CASSLGKLRQPQHF
>TRBV28
CASSPRTGRGYPF
>TRBV5-4
CASSLASRVNTEAFF
>TRBV7-9
CASSPRGKNEQFF
>TRBV11-2
CASSLMAGAQPQHF
>TRBV27
CASSLMGQPNEKLFF
>TRBV6-5
CASSSHGTKETQYF